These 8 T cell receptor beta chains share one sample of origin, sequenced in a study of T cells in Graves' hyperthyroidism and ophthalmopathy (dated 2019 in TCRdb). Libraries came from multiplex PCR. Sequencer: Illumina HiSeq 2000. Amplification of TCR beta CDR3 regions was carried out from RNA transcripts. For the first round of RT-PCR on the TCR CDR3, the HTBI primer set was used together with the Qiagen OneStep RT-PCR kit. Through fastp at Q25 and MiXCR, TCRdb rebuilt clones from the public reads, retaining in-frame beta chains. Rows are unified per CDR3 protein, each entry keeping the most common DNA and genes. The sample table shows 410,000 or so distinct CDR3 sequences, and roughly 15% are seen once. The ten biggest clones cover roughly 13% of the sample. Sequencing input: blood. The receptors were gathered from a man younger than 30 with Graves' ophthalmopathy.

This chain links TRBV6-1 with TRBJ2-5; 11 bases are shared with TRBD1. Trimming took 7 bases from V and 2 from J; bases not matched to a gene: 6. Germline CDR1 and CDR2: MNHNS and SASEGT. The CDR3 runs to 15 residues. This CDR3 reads CASTVGTGGQETQYF. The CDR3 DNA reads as TGTGCCAGCACCGTGGGGACAGGGGGACAAGAGACCCAGTACTTC.

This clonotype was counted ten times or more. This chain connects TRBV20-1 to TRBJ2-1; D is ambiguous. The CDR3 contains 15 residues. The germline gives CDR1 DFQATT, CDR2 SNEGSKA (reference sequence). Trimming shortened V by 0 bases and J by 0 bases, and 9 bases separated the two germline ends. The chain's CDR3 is CSARDLRSSYNEQFF. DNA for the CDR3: TGCAGTGCTAGAGATCTAAGGAGCTCCTACAATGAGCAGTTCTTC.

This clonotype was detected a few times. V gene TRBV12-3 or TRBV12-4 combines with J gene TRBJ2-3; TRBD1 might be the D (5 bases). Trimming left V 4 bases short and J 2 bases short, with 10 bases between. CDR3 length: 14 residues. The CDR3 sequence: CASSSTGYTDTQYF. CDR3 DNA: TGTGCCAGCAGTTCTACAGGTTACACAGATACGCAGTATTTT.

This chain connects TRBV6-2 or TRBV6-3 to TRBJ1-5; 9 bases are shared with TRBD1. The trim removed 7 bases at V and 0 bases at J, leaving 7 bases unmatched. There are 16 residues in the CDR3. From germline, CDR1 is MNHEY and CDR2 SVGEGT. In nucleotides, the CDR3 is TGTGCCAGCAAAAGACAGGGGGTTTATAGCAATCAGCCCCAGCATTTT. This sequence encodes CASKRQGVYSNQPQHF.

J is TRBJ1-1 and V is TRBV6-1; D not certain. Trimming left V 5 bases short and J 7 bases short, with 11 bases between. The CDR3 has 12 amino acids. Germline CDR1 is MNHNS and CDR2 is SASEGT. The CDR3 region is CASSLDQIEAFF. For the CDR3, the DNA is TGTGCCAGCAGTCTAGATCAGATTGAAGCTTTCTTT.

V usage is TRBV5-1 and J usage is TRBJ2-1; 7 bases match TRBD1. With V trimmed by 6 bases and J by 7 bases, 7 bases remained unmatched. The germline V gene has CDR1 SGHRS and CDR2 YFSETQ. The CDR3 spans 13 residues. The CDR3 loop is CASNPLTGNEQFF. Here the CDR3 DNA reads TGCGCCAGCAATCCTTTGACAGGGAATGAGCAGTTCTTC.

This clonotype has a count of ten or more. CDR3 in amino acids: CASSALSGDEQYF. CDR3 nucleotides: TGTGCCAGCAGCGCATTATCAGGGGACGAGCAGTACTTC. This rearrangement joins TRBV5-6 to TRBJ2-7, with D tentatively TRBD1 (6 bases). The CDR3 totals 13 residues. The V end lost 4 bases, the J end lost 5 bases, and 13 bases lay between the germline ends. Germline-derived CDR1 and CDR2 are SGHDT and YYEEEE.

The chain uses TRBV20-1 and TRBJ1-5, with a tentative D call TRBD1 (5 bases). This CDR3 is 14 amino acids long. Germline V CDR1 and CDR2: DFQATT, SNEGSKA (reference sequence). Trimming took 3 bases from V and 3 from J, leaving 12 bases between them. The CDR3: CSASRGPANQPQHF. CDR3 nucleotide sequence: TGCAGTGCTAGTAGGGGTCCAGCCAATCAGCCCCAGCATTTT.